Given below is one T cell receptor beta chain in context. The sample originates from a study of blood T cell repertoires in COVID-19. As for the study in general: COVID-19 samples from acute and convalescent phases originated in the United States, Italy and Spain. Sources were T cells, B-cell-depleted T cells, or PBMCs; the material itself was cDNA or gDNA.

The CDR3 is 19 residues long. J gave up 9 bases and V 0 bases, and 18 bases lay outside the gene matches. Per germline, CDR1 LGHDT and CDR2 YNNKEL (reference sequence). Authors' data handling: Amplification of reference gene primers provided the estimated nucleated cell counts. Produced via immunoSEQ multiplex PCR; TCRdb's table is partial and in-frame only. Clone size and V and J calls were adopted from that table, with D and trimming inferred from the DNA. The sample shows roughly 250,000 clones, less than 90% of them seen only once. The receptor was isolated from a man aged 55 to 70 who had recovered from COVID-19. This chain links TRBV3-1 (or the pseudogene TRBV3-2) with TRBJ2-3, with TRBD2 matching 10 bases. Sequenced sample: peripheral blood. The CDR3 here is CASSQEVKERGGSWRTQYF. DNA for the CDR3: TGTGCCAGCAGCCAAGAAGTAAAAGAGCGGGGGGGGTCCTGGCGGACGCAGTATTTT.